There are a few counts of the clone carrying this T cell receptor (beta chain). Antigen specificity is unknown. The sample comes from a study of regulatory T cells in long-lasting Graves disease. General study results and limits: Patients with persistent Graves' had lower TCR diversity than newly diagnosed patients.

Germline values: CDR1 GTSNPN, CDR2 SVGIG (reference sequence). Trimming removed 0 bases from V and 3 bases from J, with 11 bases in between. CDR3 length equals 14 residues. Sequencing libraries for TCR beta were prepared with iRepertoire HTBI primers and Arm-PCR of CDR3 regions. TCRdb processed the multiplex PCR reads anew with MiXCR; each CDR3 protein has one entry. The table has some 420,000 distinct CDR3 sequences, around a fifth seen once; the top ten hold around 12%. Specified time point: persistent/refractory GD, antithyroid drugs over 5 years with positive TRAb. The TCR library was made from RNA extracted from PBMCs. American Thyroid Association guidelines defined how Graves' disease was diagnosed.

The chain joins TRBV30 to TRBJ2-5; D not certain. This receptor was taken from a female donor with Graves disease. The source was peripheral blood mononuclear cells (PBMCs), collected when the disease was refractory, from a patient treated with antithyroid drugs. In DNA, the CDR3 is TGTGCCTGGAGTGTATACATTAGGGAAGAGACCCAGTACTTC. This encodes CAWSVYIREETQYF.